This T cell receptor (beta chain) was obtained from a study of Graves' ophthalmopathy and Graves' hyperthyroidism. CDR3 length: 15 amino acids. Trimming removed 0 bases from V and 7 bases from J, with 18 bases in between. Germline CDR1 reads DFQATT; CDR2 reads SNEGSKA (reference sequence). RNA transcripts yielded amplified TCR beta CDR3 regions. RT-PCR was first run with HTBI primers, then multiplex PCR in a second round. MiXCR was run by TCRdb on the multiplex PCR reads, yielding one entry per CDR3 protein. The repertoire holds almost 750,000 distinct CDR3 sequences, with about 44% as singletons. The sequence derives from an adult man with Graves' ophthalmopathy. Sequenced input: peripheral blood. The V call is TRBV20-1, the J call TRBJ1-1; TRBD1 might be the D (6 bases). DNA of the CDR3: TGCAGTGCTAGAGATCCCAGCGGGGGCTCCTTTGAAGCTTTCTTT. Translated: CSARDPSGGSFEAFF.